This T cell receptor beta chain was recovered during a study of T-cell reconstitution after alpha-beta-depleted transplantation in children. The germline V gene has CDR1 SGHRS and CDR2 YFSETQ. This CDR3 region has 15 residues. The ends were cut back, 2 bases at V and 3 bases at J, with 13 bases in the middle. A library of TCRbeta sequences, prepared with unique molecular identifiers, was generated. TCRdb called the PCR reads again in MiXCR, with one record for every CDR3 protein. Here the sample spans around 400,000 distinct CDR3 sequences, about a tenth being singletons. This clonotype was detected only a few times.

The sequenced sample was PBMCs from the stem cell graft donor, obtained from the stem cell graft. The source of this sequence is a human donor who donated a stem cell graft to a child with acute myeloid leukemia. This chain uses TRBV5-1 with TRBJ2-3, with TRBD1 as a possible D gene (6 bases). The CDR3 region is CASSFNTGSTDTQYF. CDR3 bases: TGCGCCAGCAGCTTTAACACAGGGTCGACAGATACGCAGTATTTT.